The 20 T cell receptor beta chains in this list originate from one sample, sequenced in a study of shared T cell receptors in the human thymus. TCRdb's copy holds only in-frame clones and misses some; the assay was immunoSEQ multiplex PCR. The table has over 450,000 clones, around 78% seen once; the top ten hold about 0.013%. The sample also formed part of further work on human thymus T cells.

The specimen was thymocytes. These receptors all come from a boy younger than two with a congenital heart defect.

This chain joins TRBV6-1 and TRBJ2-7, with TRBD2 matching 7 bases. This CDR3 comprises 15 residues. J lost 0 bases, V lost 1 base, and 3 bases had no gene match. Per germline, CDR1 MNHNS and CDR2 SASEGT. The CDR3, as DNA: TGTGCCAGCAGTGAAGTGGGGGGGGGCTCCTACGAGCAGTACTTC. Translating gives CASSEVGGGSYEQYF.

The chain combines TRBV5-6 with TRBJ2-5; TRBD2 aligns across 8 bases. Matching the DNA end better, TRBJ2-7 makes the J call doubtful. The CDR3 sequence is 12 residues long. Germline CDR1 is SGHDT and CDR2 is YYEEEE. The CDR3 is CASRSSGSEQYF. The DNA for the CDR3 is TGTGCCAGCAGATCAAGCGGGAGCGAGCAGTACTTC.

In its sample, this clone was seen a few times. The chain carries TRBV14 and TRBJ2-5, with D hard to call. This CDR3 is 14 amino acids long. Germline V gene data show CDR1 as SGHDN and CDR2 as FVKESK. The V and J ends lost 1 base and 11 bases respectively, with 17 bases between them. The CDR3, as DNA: TGTGCCAGCAGCCAAGCCCTCGTACCGAGAGAGCAGTACTTC. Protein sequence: CASSQALVPREQYF.

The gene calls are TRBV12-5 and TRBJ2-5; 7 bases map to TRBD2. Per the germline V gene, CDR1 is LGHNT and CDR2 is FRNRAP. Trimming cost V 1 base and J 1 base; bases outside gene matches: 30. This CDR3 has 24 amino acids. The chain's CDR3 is CASGLATDEGRERSGPLPQETQYF. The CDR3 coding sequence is TGTGCTAGTGGTTTGGCGACCGACGAGGGGCGGGAGAGGTCCGGGCCCTTGCCCCAAGAGACCCAGTACTTC.

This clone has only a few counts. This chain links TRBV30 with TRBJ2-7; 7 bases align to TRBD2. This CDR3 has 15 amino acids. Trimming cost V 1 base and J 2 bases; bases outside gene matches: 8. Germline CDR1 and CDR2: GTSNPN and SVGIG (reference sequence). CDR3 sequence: CAWSALSGTPYEQYF. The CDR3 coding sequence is TGTGCCTGGAGTGCCCTCAGCGGGACTCCCTACGAGCAGTACTTC.

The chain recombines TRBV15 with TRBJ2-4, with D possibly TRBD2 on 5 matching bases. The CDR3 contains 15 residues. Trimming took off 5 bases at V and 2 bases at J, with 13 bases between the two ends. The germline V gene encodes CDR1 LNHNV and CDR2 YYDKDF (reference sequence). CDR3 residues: CATSDTGMTKNIQYF. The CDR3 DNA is TGTGCCACCAGCGATACGGGAATGACCAAAAACATTCAGTACTTC.

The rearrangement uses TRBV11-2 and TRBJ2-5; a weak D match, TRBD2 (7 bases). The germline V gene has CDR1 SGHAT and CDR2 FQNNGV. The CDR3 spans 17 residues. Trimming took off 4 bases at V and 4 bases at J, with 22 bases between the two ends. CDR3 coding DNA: TGTGCCAGCAGCTCGGCAGATGGGGGGGGGCGCCCAGAGACCCAGTACTTC. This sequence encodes CASSSADGGGRPETQYF.

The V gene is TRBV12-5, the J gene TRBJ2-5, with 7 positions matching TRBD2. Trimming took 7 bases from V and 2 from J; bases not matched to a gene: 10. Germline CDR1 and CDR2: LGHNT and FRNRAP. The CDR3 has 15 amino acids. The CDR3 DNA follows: TGTGCTAGTGCGGGGGGAGCGGGACGACAAGAGACCCAGTACTTC. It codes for CASAGGAGRQETQYF.

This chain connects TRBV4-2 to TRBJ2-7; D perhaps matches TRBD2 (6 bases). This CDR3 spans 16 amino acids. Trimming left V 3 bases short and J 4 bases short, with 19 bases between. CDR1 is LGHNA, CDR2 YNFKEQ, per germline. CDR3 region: CASSQAPGLARYEQYF. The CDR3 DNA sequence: TGTGCCAGCAGCCAGGCCCCGGGACTGGCCCGATACGAGCAGTACTTC.

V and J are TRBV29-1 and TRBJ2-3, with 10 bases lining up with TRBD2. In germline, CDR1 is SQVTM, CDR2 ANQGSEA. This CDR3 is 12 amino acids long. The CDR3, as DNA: TGCGGATTTAGCGGGGGGACAGATACGCAGTATTTT. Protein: CGFSGGTDTQYF.

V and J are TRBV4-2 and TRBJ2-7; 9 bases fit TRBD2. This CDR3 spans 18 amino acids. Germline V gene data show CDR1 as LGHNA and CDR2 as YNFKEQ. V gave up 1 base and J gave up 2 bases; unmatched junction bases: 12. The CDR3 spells CASSQASSGRDGPYEQYF. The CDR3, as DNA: TGTGCCAGCAGCCAAGCGAGTAGCGGGAGAGATGGACCCTACGAGCAGTACTTC.

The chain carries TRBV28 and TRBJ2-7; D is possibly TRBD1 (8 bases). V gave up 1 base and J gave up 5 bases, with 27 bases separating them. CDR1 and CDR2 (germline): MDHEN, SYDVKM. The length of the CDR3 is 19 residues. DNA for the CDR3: TGTGCCAGCAGTTTATTGATCAGGGGGGGGCGGCAGGGGGCACACGAGCAGTACTTC. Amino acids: CASSLLIRGGRQGAHEQYF.

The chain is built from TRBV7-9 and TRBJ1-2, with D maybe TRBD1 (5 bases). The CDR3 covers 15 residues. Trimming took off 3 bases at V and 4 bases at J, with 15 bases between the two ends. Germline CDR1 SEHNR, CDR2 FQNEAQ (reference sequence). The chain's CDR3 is CASSFPAGPPYGYTF. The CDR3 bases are TGTGCCAGCAGCTTCCCCGCAGGGCCACCCTATGGCTACACCTTC. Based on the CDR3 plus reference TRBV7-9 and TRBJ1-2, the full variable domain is DTGVSQNPRHKITKRGQNVTFRCDPISEHNRLYWYRQTLGQGPEFLTYFQNEAQLEKSRLLSDRFSAERPKGSFSTLEIQRTEQGDSAMYLCASSFPAGPPYGYTFGSGTRLTVV.

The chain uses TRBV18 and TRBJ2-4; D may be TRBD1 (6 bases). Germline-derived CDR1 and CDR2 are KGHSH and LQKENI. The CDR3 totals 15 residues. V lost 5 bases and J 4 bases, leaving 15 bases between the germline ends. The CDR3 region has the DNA TGTGCCAGCTCAGCCCACAGGGTGGTAAAAAACATTCAGTACTTC. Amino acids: CASSAHRVVKNIQYF.

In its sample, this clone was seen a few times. In DNA, the CDR3 is TGTGCCAGCAGCTTAGAGACGGGTGGGGCCAAAAACATTCAGTACTTC. Encoded protein: CASSLETGGAKNIQYF. The chain is built from TRBV7-9 and TRBJ2-4; D remains unclear. The CDR3 loop spans 16 amino acids. Germline assignment: CDR1 SEHNR and CDR2 FQNEAQ (reference sequence). V was cut by 1 base and J by 1 base, with 11 bases left in between.

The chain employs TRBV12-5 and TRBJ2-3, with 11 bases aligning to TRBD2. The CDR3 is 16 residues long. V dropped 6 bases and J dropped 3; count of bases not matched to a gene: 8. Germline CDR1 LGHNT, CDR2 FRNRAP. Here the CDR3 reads CASGPQTSGKTDTQYF. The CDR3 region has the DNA TGTGCTAGTGGCCCGCAGACTAGCGGGAAAACAGATACGCAGTATTTT.

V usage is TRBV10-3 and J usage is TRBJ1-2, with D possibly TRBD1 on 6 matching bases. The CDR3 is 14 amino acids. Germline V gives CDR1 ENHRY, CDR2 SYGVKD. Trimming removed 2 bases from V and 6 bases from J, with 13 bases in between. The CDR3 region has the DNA TGTGCCATCAGTGAGCCCCACAGGGATAATGGCTACACCTTC. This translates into CAISEPHRDNGYTF.

The CDR3 sequence is CASSLTGGPTYEQYF. CDR3 nucleotides: TGTGCCAGCAGCCTTACAGGGGGCCCGACCTACGAGCAGTACTTC. J is TRBJ2-7 and V is TRBV7-2, with 9 bases matching TRBD1. Looked up from germline, CDR1 is SGHTA and CDR2 is FQGNSA. V gave up 5 bases and J gave up 2 bases; unmatched junction bases: 7. The CDR3 contains 15 residues.

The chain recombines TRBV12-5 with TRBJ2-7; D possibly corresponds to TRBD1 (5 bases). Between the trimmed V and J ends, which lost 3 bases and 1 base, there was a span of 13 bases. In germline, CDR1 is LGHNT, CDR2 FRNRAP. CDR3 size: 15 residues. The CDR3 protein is CASGFCRAFSYEQYF. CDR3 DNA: TGTGCTAGTGGTTTCTGCAGGGCCTTTTCCTACGAGCAGTACTTC.

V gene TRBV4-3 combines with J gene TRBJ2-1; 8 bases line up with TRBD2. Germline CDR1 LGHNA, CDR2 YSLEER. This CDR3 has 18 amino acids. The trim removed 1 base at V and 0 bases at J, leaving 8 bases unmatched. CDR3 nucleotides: TGCGCCAGCAGCCAAGGGGACGGGAGGGCCAGCTCCTACAATGAGCAGTTCTTC. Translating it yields CASSQGDGRASSYNEQFF.